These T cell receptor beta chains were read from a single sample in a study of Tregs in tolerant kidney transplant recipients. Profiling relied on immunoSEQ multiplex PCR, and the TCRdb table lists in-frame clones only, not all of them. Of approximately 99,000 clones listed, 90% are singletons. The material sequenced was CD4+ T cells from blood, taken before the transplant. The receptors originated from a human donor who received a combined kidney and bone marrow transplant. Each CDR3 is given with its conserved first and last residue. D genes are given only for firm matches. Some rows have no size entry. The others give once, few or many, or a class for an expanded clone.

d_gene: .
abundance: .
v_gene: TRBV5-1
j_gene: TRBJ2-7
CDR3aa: CASSLAAPGEQYF

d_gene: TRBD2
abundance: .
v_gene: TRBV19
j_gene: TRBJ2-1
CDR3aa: CASSWAGGPTYEQFF

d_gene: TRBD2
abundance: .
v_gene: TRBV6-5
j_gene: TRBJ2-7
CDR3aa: CASRTGLASYEQYF

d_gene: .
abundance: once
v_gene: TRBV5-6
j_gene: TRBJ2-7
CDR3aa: CASSLGQISYGEQYF

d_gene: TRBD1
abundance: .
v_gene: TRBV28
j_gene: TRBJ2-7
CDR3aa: CASSFIRGPRGFSDF

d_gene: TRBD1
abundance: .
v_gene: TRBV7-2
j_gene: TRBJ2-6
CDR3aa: CASSPETGAGANVLTF

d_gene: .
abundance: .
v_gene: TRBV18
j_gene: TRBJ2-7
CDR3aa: CASSHTTGQSYEQYF

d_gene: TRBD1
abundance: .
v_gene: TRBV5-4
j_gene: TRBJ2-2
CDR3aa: CASRRREGAAKKDTGELFF

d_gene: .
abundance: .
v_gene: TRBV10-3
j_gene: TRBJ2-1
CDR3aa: CAISVRESYNEQFF

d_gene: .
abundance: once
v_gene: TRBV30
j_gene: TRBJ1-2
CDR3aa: CAWSVDSLGNYGYTF

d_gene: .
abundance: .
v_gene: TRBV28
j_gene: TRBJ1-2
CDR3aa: CASSFTAANYGYTF

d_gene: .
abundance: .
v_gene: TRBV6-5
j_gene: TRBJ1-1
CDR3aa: CASSYSSQGITEAFF

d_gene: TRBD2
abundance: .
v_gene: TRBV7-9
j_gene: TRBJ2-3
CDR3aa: CASSLVRAGRSDTQYF

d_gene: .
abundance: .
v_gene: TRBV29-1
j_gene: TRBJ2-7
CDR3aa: CSVGAWRVESYEQYF

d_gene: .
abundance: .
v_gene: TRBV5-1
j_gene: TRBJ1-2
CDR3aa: CASSPNRAADGYTF

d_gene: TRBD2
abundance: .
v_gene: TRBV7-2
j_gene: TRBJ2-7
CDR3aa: CASAREGSGREEQYF

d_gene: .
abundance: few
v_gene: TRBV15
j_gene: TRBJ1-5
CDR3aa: CATSRPLSNQPQHF

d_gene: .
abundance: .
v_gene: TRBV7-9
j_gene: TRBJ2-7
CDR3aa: CASSLETGREQYF

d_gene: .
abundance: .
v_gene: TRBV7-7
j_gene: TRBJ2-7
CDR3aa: CASSLSLGAPYEQYF

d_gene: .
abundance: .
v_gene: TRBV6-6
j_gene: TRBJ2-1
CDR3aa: CASSDRQSYNEQFF